This T cell receptor beta chain was sequenced for a study of long-term antiretroviral therapy in people with HIV. With respect to this clone: What it recognizes is unknown.

Study-wide points: Clonal populations expanded prior to ART predominated within the repertoire at all time points. It was observed that HIV repertoires exhibited narrower CDR3 length ranges than controls.

Assay version v3.0 of immunoSEQ was used, and it was run at survey level. The data were produced by immunoSEQ multiplex PCR, yet TCRdb's version contains in-frame clones alone and is incomplete. The sample lists fewer than 30,000 clones; approximately 80% were seen once. DNA was extracted from approximately 0.95-9.8 million thawed cryopreserved PBMC. This CDR3 is 14 amino acids long. V gave up 4 bases and J gave up 3 bases; unmatched junction bases: 5. Germline CDR1 and CDR2: SGHRS and YFSETQ. Sequenced here: unsorted PBMCs, sampled 1.1 years before starting antiretroviral therapy. The sequence derives from a woman under 40 with HIV. This sequence joins TRBV5-1 and TRBJ2-3; TRBD2 matches 7 bases. In nucleotides, the CDR3 is TGCGCCAGCAGCCCGGGGGGTAGGACAGATACGCAGTATTTT. Translation: CASSPGGRTDTQYF.